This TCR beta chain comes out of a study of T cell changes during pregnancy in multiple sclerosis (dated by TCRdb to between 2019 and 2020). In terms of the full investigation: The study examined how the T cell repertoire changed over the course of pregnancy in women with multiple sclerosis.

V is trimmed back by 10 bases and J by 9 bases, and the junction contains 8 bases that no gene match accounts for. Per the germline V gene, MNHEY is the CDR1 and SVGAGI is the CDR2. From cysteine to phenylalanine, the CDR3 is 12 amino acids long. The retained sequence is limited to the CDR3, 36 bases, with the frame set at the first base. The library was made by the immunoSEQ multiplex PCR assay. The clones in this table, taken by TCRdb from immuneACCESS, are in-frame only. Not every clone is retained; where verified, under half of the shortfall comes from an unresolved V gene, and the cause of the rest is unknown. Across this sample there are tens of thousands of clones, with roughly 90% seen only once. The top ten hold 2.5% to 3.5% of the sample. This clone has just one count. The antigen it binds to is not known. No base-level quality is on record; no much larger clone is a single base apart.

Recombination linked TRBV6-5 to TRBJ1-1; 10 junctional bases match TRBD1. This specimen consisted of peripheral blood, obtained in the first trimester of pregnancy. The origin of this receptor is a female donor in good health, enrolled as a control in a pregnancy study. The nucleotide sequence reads TGTGCCATACCGACAGGGGGCCCTAAAGCTTTCTTT. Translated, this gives CAIPTGGPKAFF.